In this sample, the clone carrying this T cell receptor (beta chain) turned up many times. The CDR3 covers 16 residues. Germline loops: CDR1 SGHNT, CDR2 YENEEA. Germline trimming cut 4 bases from V and 3 bases from J; bases unmatched to any gene: 7. Regions amplified from RNA transcripts were the TCR beta CDR3 regions. In the first-round RT-PCR of the TCR CDR3, the HTBI primer set was used. TCRdb independently ran MiXCR on the multiplex PCR reads; one entry per CDR3 protein. The profile shows fewer than 650,000 distinct CDR3 sequences, around 14% of them singletons. This sample stems from a study of T cells in Graves' hyperthyroidism and ophthalmopathy. Study background: Peripheral blood was acquired at first diagnosis, ahead of any therapy whatsoever.

It was uncontrolled infection, other autoimmune disease, pregnancy or lactation that excluded patients. The receptor was derived from a woman aged 18-29 years with Graves' ophthalmopathy. The J gene is TRBJ2-1, the V gene TRBV11-3; 9 bases are a match to TRBD2. The sequencing sample was made of blood. In nucleotides, the CDR3 is TGTGCCAGCAGCTACCGGACTAGCGCCCACTACAATGAGCAGTTCTTC. Protein sequence: CASSYRTSAHYNEQFF.